Described below is a single TCR beta chain sequence and its context. This sample stems from a study of ipilimumab plus nivolumab after autologous stem cell transplantation. Study summary: Typical patient got a handful of ipilimumab doses and about eight nivolumab doses (median).

The V and J ends lost 1 base and 4 bases respectively, with 14 bases between them. The CDR3 runs 16 residues. From germline, CDR1 is MNHNS and CDR2 SASEGT. Checkpoint therapy with ipilimumab 1 mg/kg began 14 to 28 days after transplant. Patients got 3 mg/kg IV nivolumab weeks 1, 4, 7, 10, then biweekly through week 26. The repertoire was sequenced with immunoSEQ multiplex PCR; TCRdb's copy has only in-frame clones and lacks some. Of 17,000 or so clones detected, roughly three quarters appear once; the ten largest clones hold 35%. This sequence originates from a male donor with diffuse large B-cell lymphoma. This specimen consisted of PBMCs, obtained in a trial of ipilimumab plus nivolumab as post-transplant consolidation. The V gene is TRBV6-1, the J gene TRBJ1-5; maybe TRBD1 (6 bases). In nucleotides, the CDR3 is TGTGCCAGCAGTGAAGGGACAGAAGGTTGGAATCAGCCCCAGCATTTT. Translation: CASSEGTEGWNQPQHF.